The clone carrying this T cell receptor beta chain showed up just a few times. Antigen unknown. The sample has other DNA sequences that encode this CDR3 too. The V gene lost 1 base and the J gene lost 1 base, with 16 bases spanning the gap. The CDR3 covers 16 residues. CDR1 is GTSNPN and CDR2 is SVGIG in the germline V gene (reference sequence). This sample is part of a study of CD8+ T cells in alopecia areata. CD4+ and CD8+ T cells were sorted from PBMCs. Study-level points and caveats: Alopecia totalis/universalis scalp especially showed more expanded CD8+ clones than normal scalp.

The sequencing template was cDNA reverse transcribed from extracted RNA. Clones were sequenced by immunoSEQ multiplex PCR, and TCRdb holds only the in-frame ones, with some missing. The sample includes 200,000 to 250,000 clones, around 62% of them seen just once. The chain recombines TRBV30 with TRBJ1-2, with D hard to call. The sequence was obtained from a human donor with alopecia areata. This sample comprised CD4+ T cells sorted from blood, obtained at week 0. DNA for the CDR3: TGTGCCTGGAGTGCTCGGACGGCGCCCGTTAACTATGGCTACACCTTC. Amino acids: CAWSARTAPVNYGYTF.